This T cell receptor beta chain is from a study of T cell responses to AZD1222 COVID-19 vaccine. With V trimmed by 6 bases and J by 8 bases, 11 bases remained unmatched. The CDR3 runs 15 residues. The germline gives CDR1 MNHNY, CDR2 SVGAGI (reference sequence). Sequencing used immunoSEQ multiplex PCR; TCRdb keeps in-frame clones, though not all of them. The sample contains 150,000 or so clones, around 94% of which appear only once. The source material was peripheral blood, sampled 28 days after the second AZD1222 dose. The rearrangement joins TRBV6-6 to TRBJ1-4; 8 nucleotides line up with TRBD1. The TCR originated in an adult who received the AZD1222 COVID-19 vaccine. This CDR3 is CASRTIGTGDEKLFF. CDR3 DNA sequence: TGTGCCAGCAGAACGATAGGGACAGGTGACGAAAAACTGTTTTTT.